This record concerns one TCR beta chain sequence. Antigen specificity is unknown. Germline CDR1 reads DFQATT; CDR2 reads SNEGSKA (reference sequence). Trimming shortened V by 7 bases and J by 7 bases, and 11 bases separated the two germline ends. The CDR3 covers 11 residues. This sample is part of a study of beta chain features in type 1 diabetes. Sequenced material consisted of expressed TCRB transcripts (all of the isolated RNA was reverse transcribed). Measured with immunoSEQ multiplex PCR; TCRdb has only the in-frame clones, and not every one. Of hundreds of thousands of clones listed, around 15% were seen once; the top ten hold approximately 0.021%. Study outcomes and limitations: People with Type 1 diabetes carried modestly yet significantly shorter TCRB CDR3s in all four CD4+ subsets.

Material: naive CD4+ T cells from blood. The chain employs TRBV20-1 and TRBJ1-5; weak D call: TRBD1 (5 bases). The TCR comes from a man in his late teens or twenties with type 1 diabetes. The CDR3 DNA follows: TGCAGTGGGGGGGATGAGCAGCCCCAGCATTTT. Residues: CSGGDEQPQHF.